Listed here are 2 T cell receptor beta chains from one sample, sequenced in a study of Ad26.COV2.S vaccination and SARS-CoV-2 variants. Treatment here: roughly 20 received Ad26.COV2.S at low or high dose, single or two shots; about five received placebo; per-sample allocation not given. Collection of the samples took place on day 63 after the first injection of vaccine or placebo. Sequenced by immunoSEQ multiplex PCR; TCRdb stores in-frame clones only, minus some. Among around 320,000 clones listed, around 87% were seen once. The sequencing here drew on peripheral blood, taken in a trial of Ad26.COV2.S vaccine versus placebo. The receptors derive from a person aged 18 to 65 who received the Ad26.COV2.S COVID-19 vaccine or a placebo.

V and J are TRBV18 and TRBJ2-7, with 13 bases lining up with TRBD2. CDR1 and CDR2 from the germline V gene are KGHSH and LQKENI. The trim removed 5 bases at V and 5 bases at J, leaving 3 bases unmatched. The CDR3 sequence is 14 residues long. CDR3 amino acids: CASSTSGGADEQYF. The CDR3 DNA reads as TGTGCCAGCTCAACTAGCGGGGGGGCTGACGAGCAGTACTTC.

The chain has TRBV4-3 and TRBJ2-7; 12 nucleotides agree with TRBD2. The CDR3 is 14 amino acids. Germline V gene lookup returns CDR1 LGHNA and CDR2 YSLEER. With 3 bases clipped from V and 5 bases from J, the junction kept 2 bases outside the gene matches. DNA of the CDR3: TGCGCCAGCAGCCACCTAGCGGGGGGGGACGAGCAGTACTTC. This codes for CASSHLAGGDEQYF.